The TCR beta chain under discussion was sequenced for a study of lymphopenia after photon versus proton radiotherapy (dated by TCRdb to the late 2010s). About the full investigation: Photon and proton radiation therapy were compared by the study for their immunological effects in patients with gastrointestinal tumors who developed high-grade lymphopenia. A cohort of some 20 patients with gastrointestinal tumors who received either photon or proton therapy and subsequently developed lymphopenia was included. The study aimed to characterize how the two radiation modalities differ in their impact on the immune system.

What the work shows at the level of the full study, not this receptor alone: After the lymphocyte count nadir, repertoires from photon-treated patients showed oligoclonal expansion, particularly of CD8+ Temra cells, and this expansion drove the decline in diversity. Across the cohort, among patients who died, a greater drop in TCR diversity after the nadir was inversely correlated with overall survival time. During treatment, patients who received photon therapy lost naive T cells and TCR diversity and gained effector/memory populations, whereas patients who received proton therapy remained relatively stable. The survival association was assessed only in patients who died, and better survival with proton therapy was presented by the authors as a possibility rather than a demonstrated result.

The method was the immunoSEQ multiplex PCR assay. Deep sequencing of rearranged TCR beta loci, alongside multiparametric flow cytometry, was used to profile T cell repertoires. What TCRdb holds here is the immuneACCESS table cut down to in-frame rearrangements. Part of the clones is not present; checked against another copy, under half of the missing clones reflect an unresolved V gene, and the others are unexplained. The sample table records 20,000 to 25,000 clones; 92% of these occur just once. The ten top clones hold roughly a tenth of the sample. Note on this clone: Its antigen is not yet known. The input lacks base qualities; no much larger clone sits a single base away.

The CDR3, cysteine through phenylalanine, is 14 amino acids long. Kept here is only the CDR3 DNA, which spans 42 bases and is read in frame from base 1. The germline V gene specifies MDHEN as CDR1 and SYDVKM as CDR2. V sheds 7 bases and J sheds 0 bases, leaving 12 bases between their ends. The sample here was peripheral blood, taken from a patient treated with proton-based radiotherapy. The source is a woman in her sixties or seventies with pancreatic cancer. Some clones in this sample may be carry-over from other donors' samples. The chain is made from TRBV28 and TRBJ1-1; the D gene is perhaps TRBD1, on 5 matching bases. The nucleotides read TGTGCCAGCACCTCAGGGTTTCTGAACACTGAAGCTTTCTTT. Its protein is CASTSGFLNTEAFF. The entire variable domain, with the stretches around the CDR3 drawn from the reference TRBV28 and TRBJ1-1 proteins, is DVKVTQSSRYLVKRTGEKVFLECVQDMDHENMFWYRQDPGLGLRLIYFSYDVKMKEKGDIPEGYSVSREKKERFSLILESASTNQTSMYLCASTSGFLNTEAFFGQGTRLTVV.